This T cell receptor beta chain was captured by sequencing in a study of CD8+ T cells in alopecia areata. Extracted RNA was reverse transcribed into cDNA, the sequencing template. TCRdb's copy holds only in-frame clones and misses some; the assay was immunoSEQ multiplex PCR. The sample lists some 120,000 clones, 61% occurring once. Whole-study results and caveats: Scalp clonality dropped significantly under tofacitinib, as did expanded CD8+ top-100 clones.

This clone was seen a handful of times. No antigen is known for it. This CDR3 has 12 residues. V gave up 2 bases and J gave up 4 bases, with 6 bases separating them. Germline V gene data show CDR1 as MNHNY and CDR2 as SVGAGI (reference sequence). As to treatment: oral pan-JAK inhibitor, 5-10 mg twice daily. From PBMCs, CD4+ and CD8+ T cells were sorted. The TCR originated in a human donor with alopecia areata. The V gene is TRBV6-6, the J gene TRBJ2-7; TRBD2 is a possible D gene (5 bases). The material sequenced was CD4+ T cells sorted from blood, taken at week 4, from a patient treated with tofacitinib. The CDR3 sequence: CASSYREYEQYF. In DNA, the CDR3 is TGTGCCAGCAGTTACAGGGAGTACGAGCAGTACTTC.